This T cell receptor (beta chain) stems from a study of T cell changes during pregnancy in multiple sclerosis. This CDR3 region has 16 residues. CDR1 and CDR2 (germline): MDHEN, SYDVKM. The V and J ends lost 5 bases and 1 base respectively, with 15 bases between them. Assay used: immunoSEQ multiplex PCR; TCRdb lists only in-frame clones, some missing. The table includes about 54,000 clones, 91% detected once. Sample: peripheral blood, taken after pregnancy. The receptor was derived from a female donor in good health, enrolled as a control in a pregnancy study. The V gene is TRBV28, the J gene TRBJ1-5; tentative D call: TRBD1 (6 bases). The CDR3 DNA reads TGTGCCAGCAGTCGGATACAGGGATACAGCAATCAGCCCCAGCATTTT. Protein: CASSRIQGYSNQPQHF. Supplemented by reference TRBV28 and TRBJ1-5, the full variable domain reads DVKVTQSSRYLVKRTGEKVFLECVQDMDHENMFWYRQDPGLGLRLIYFSYDVKMKEKGDIPEGYSVSREKKERFSLILESASTNQTSMYLCASSRIQGYSNQPQHFGDGTRLSIL.